The sequence of this T cell receptor beta chain was determined in a study of tumor and adjacent non-tumor tissue in lung cancer. CDR1 is SGHNT and CDR2 is YENEEA in the germline V gene. The CDR3 runs to 13 residues. Concerning this clonotype: At one of its ends the junction is not consistent with the germline gene, which may arise from a read error.

TCRbeta libraries were built with three rounds of nested PCR, modified from ARM-PCR. Via MiXCR, TCRdb re-called the multiplex PCR reads, giving one row per CDR3 protein. The sample includes fewer than 100,000 distinct CDR3 sequences, over 60% of them seen just once. The template was RNA from unsorted bulk tissue. The V gene is TRBV11-3, the J gene TRBJ2-1; D ambiguous. Sequences were obtained from lung tumor tissue. The receptor was isolated from a woman between 35 and 50 years old with non-small cell lung cancer. DNA of the CDR3: TGTGCCAGCGGCTTAGCCCAGGTTAATGAGCAGTCCTTC. This gives the protein CASGLAQVNEQSF.